This TCR beta chain was retrieved from a study of CXCR3-negative and CXCR3-positive naive CD8 T cells. Concerning this clonotype: Its target is unknown.

Points from the study as a whole: CXCR3-negative naive cells had less hydrophobic TRB CDR3s than did CXCR3-positive naive cells.

Libraries of TRB cDNA were made by 5' RACE and carried UMIs. From the 5' RACE reads, TCRdb lists one entry per CDR3 protein and no DNA. The sample table sets out fewer than 65,000 distinct CDR3 sequences. Germline V gene data show CDR1 as LGHDT and CDR2 as YNNKEL (reference sequence). The CDR3 runs to 18 residues. The specimen was naive CXCR3+ CD8+ T cells from blood. Described subset: CD45RO-CCR7+CD27+CD95- naive CD8+ T cells expressing CXCR3 (TNR3+). This TCR derives from a human donor in good health. Some clones in this sample may be carry-over from other donors' samples. The chain joins TRBV3-1 to TRBJ2-3; TCRdb gives TRBD2 as the D gene, but with no DNA this cannot be confirmed. CDR3 residues: CASSQRIAGGPSTDTQYF.